One sample yielded the 6 T cell receptor beta chains listed below, sequenced in a study of blood T cell repertoires in COVID-19. Sequenced by immunoSEQ multiplex PCR; TCRdb stores in-frame clones only, minus some. Of a few hundred thousand clones detected, more than 75% appear once; the ten largest clones hold 3% to 3.5%. Sequenced material: peripheral blood. The source of these receptors is a man aged 55 to 70 with acute or convalescent COVID-19.

This clone has just one count. The chain uses TRBV19 and TRBJ2-7; tentatively, D is TRBD1 (7 bases). Trimming removed 8 bases at V and 8 bases at J, with 19 bases between. This CDR3 has 13 amino acids. Germline CDR1 is LNHDA and CDR2 is SQIVND (reference sequence). CDR3 residues: CASRDGGGAQQYF. CDR3 nucleotides: TGTGCCAGTCGGGATGGAGGGGGCGCTCAGCAGTACTTC.

The J gene is TRBJ2-5, the V gene TRBV6-5, with D possibly being TRBD2 (6 bases). The CDR3 runs to 16 residues. V lost 0 bases to trimming and J lost 5 bases, with 16 bases between them. The V gene's germline CDR1 is MNHEY and CDR2 SVGAGI. The CDR3 reads CASSYSSRGFLETQYF. For the CDR3, the DNA is TGTGCCAGCAGTTACTCGAGCCGGGGGTTCCTGGAGACCCAGTACTTC.

J is TRBJ2-1 and V is TRBV9; 14 bases are shared with TRBD2. The CDR3 is 16 residues long. The trim removed 4 bases at V and 7 bases at J, leaving 7 bases unmatched. Germline-derived CDR1 and CDR2 are SGDLS and YYNGEE. CDR3 bases: TGTGCCAGCAGCTCTCGGACTAGCGGGGGGCGGAATGAGCAGTTCTTC. Translated: CASSSRTSGGRNEQFF.

The chain carries TRBV30 and TRBJ2-3, with D perhaps matching TRBD2 (6 bases). This CDR3 has 15 amino acids. Germline V gene data show CDR1 as GTSNPN and CDR2 as SVGIG (reference sequence). Trimming left V 0 bases short and J 2 bases short, with 12 bases between. This CDR3 is CAWSVSLAFTDTQYF. The CDR3, as DNA: TGTGCCTGGAGTGTATCACTAGCCTTCACAGATACGCAGTATTTT.

The chain carries TRBV7-3 and TRBJ2-2, with TRBD1 as a possible D gene (6 bases). The V end lost 5 bases, the J end lost 0 bases, and 16 bases lay between the germline ends. This CDR3 spans 17 amino acids. Germline CDR1 SGHTA, CDR2 FQGTGA. In nucleotides, the CDR3 is TGTGCCAGCAGCCTAGTTAACAGGGTCGCGAACACCGGGGAGCTGTTTTTT. The encoded protein is CASSLVNRVANTGELFF.

The chain couples TRBV30 to TRBJ1-2; 9 bases are a match to TRBD1. Germline lookup yields CDR1 GTSNPN and CDR2 SVGIG (reference sequence). This CDR3 has 14 amino acids. Trimming at V came to 3 bases and at J to 4 bases, leaving 6 bases not matched to a gene. As DNA, the CDR3 is TGTGCCTGGAGCACCGGGACAGGGAGCTATGGCTACACCTTC. Amino acid sequence: CAWSTGTGSYGYTF. Combining the CDR3 with reference TRBV30 and TRBJ1-2 gives the whole variable domain SQTIHQWPATLVQPVGSPLSLECTVEGTSNPNLYWYRQAAGRGLQLLFYSVGIGQISSEVPQNLSASRPQDRQFILSSKKLLLSDSGFYLCAWSTGTGSYGYTFGSGTRLTVV.